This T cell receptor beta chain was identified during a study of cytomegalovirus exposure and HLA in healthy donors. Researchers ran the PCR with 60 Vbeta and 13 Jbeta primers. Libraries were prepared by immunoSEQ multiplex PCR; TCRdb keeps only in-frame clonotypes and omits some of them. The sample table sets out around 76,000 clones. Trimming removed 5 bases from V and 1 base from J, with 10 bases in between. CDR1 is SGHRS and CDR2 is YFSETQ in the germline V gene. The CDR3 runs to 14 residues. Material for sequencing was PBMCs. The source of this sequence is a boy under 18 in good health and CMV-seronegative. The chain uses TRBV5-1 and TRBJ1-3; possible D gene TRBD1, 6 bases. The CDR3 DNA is TGCGCCAGCAGACAGGGAAGGTCTGGAAACACCATATATTTT. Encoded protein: CASRQGRSGNTIYF.